This TCR beta chain stems from a study of OX40 agonist ivuxolimab in advanced cancers. The CDR3 covers 18 residues. In germline, CDR1 is LGHNA, CDR2 YSLEER. The ends lost 2 bases at V and 0 bases at J; junction bases unmatched: 11. Measured with immunoSEQ multiplex PCR; TCRdb has only the in-frame clones, and not every one. The profile shows 65,000 to 100,000 clones, 84% of them singletons. In this sample, this clone is medium-sized. The sequences come from CD4+ or CD8+ T cells sorted from blood, collected in a trial of the OX40 agonist ivuxolimab. The genes are TRBV4-3 and TRBJ1-1; TRBD1 aligns across 8 bases. The source of this sequence is an adult with an advanced solid tumor such as melanoma, head and neck, liver or kidney cancer. CDR3 amino acids: CASSQRTGRGFMNTEAFF. CDR3 nucleotides: TGCGCCAGCAGCCAAAGGACAGGGCGCGGATTTATGAACACTGAAGCTTTCTTT.